One sample yielded the 32 T cell receptor beta chains listed below, sequenced in a study of identical twins. TCRdb itself ran the 5' RACE reads through MiXCR, one entry per CDR3 protein. This sample has approximately 680,000 distinct CDR3 sequences; 7.1% occur once, and the top ten carry about 1.5%. Another study also made use of these data, one on yellow fever vaccine responses in identical twins.

Sequencing was performed on PBMCs. These receptors came from a woman under 30 in good health.

This clonotype was recorded many times. The J gene is TRBJ2-5, the V gene TRBV20-1, with D perhaps TRBD2 (6 bases). With 6 bases removed from V and 7 bases from J, the gap between germline ends came to 12 bases. The CDR3 has 11 residues. Germline CDR1 reads DFQATT; CDR2 reads SNEGSKA (reference sequence). This chain's CDR3 is CSATSYGTQYF. DNA for the CDR3: TGCAGTGCAACTAGCTACGGGACCCAGTACTTC.

This clonotype was seen more than once but under ten times. This chain connects TRBV4-1 to TRBJ1-2; D is possibly TRBD1 (6 bases). This CDR3 has 13 amino acids. The germline V and J ends were trimmed by 1 base and 8 bases, with 11 bases remaining between them. Germline lookup yields CDR1 MGHRA and CDR2 YSYEKL. The chain's CDR3 is CASSQVNREGYTF. The CDR3 DNA sequence: TGCGCCAGCAGCCAAGTAAACAGGGAAGGCTACACCTTC.

In its sample, this clonotype was seen many times. This rearrangement joins TRBV12-5 to TRBJ2-1, with 8 bases fitting TRBD2. Trimming at V came to 2 bases and at J to 2 bases, leaving 11 bases not matched to a gene. CDR1 and CDR2 (germline): LGHNT, FRNRAP. The CDR3 is made up of 18 amino acids. CDR3 sequence reads: CASGLSQRGLFPYNEQFF. CDR3 nucleotide sequence: TGTGCTAGTGGTTTGTCCCAGCGGGGGCTATTCCCCTACAATGAGCAGTTCTTC.

This clonotype came up a few times. The rearrangement joins TRBV6-1 to TRBJ1-1, with D maybe TRBD1 (6 bases). This CDR3 has 13 residues. V lost 9 bases and J 4 bases, leaving 15 bases between the germline ends. In germline, CDR1 is MNHNS, CDR2 SASEGT. The chain's CDR3 is CASFQGSGTEAFF. The CDR3 coding sequence is TGTGCCAGTTTTCAGGGGTCGGGCACTGAAGCTTTCTTT.

This clonotype appeared many times. The rearrangement links TRBV25-1 to TRBJ2-7; unclear D gene. The CDR3 is 17 amino acids. Germline V gene data show CDR1 as MGHDK and CDR2 as SYGVNS. V was clipped by 5 bases and J by 1 base, with 21 bases between them. In DNA, the CDR3 is TGTGCCAGCAGTCCCCCAGTCGAGAACCTCATATCCTACGAGCAGTACTTC. Its protein is CASSPPVENLISYEQYF.

This clonotype was detected ten times or more. V and J are TRBV5-1 and TRBJ2-1; 11 bases are a match to TRBD2. The germline V gene encodes CDR1 SGHRS and CDR2 YFSETQ. The CDR3 spans 16 residues. V lost 6 bases and J lost 8; bases outside the gene matches: 13. CDR3 sequence (DNA): TGCGCCAGCACCTGGCAGGGACTAGCGGCGCAAGATGAGCAGTTCTTC. Its translation is CASTWQGLAAQDEQFF.

This clonotype has a count of ten or more. The V gene is TRBV24-1, the J gene TRBJ2-5; 8 bases are a match to TRBD2. Germline lookup yields CDR1 KGHDR and CDR2 SFDVKD. The ends lost 4 bases at V and 1 base at J; junction bases unmatched: 7. The CDR3 runs 16 residues. CDR3 sequence reads: CATSDPGTSGQETQYF. Here the CDR3 DNA reads TGTGCCACCAGTGACCCTGGGACTAGTGGCCAAGAGACCCAGTACTTC.

This chain links TRBV29-1 with TRBJ2-1; D is perhaps TRBD2 (5 bases). Germline assignment: CDR1 SQVTM and CDR2 ANQGSEA. Trimming cost V 1 base and J 12 bases, with 16 bases left between them. The length of the CDR3 is 13 residues. CDR3 in amino acids: CSVEAVNHAGQFF. As DNA, the CDR3 is TGCAGCGTTGAAGCGGTGAATCACGCGGGGCAGTTCTTC.

The V and J genes are TRBV4-1 and TRBJ1-1; D unresolved. Germline V gene lookup returns CDR1 MGHRA and CDR2 YSYEKL. This CDR3 has 14 residues. Trimming removed 5 bases at V and 1 base at J, with 11 bases between. The CDR3 nucleotides read TGCGCCAGCAGCGCCACCGTGCAGAACACTGAAGCTTTCTTT. Protein: CASSATVQNTEAFF.

The J gene is TRBJ2-3, the V gene TRBV27; a weak D match, TRBD2 (7 bases). With 2 bases removed from V and 4 bases from J, the gap between germline ends came to 13 bases. The germline gives CDR1 MNHEY, CDR2 SMNVEV (reference sequence). This CDR3 spans 15 amino acids. In nucleotides, the CDR3 is TGTGCCAGCAGTTTAGGGGGGGGACAAGCAGATACGCAGTATTTT. Its protein is CASSLGGGQADTQYF.

This clonotype has a handful of counts. J is TRBJ1-1 and V is TRBV29-1, with a possible D match to TRBD1 (6 bases). The CDR3 has 14 amino acids. The germline V gene encodes CDR1 SQVTM and CDR2 ANQGSEA. Trimming took 0 bases from V and 9 from J, leaving 17 bases between them. CDR3 nucleotides: TGCAGCGTTGAAGATTTGGGGGACATGGGGAAAGCTTTCTTT. Amino acid sequence: CSVEDLGDMGKAFF.

This clonotype has more than one count but fewer than ten. The chain uses TRBV10-3 and TRBJ1-1; TRBD1 matches 9 bases. In germline, CDR1 is ENHRY, CDR2 SYGVKD. The CDR3 sequence is 16 residues long. The trim removed 6 bases at V and 5 bases at J, leaving 13 bases unmatched. The CDR3 spells CAIRRDRAGRDTEAFF. The CDR3 region has the DNA TGTGCCATCAGAAGGGACAGGGCCGGCAGGGATACTGAAGCTTTCTTT.

This clonotype was counted between two and nine times. One end of the junction is discordant with germline, which a read error may explain. V gene TRBV6-1 combines with J gene TRBJ1-6; D perhaps matches TRBD1 (6 bases). This CDR3 has 15 residues. In germline, CDR1 is MNHNS, CDR2 SASEGT. CDR3 region: CASREGRGNNSPLHF. CDR3 nucleotide sequence: TGTGCCAGCAGAGAAGGCAGGGGAAATAATTCACCCCTCCACTTT.

The rearrangement joins TRBV5-1 to TRBJ2-1; 11 bases match TRBD2. From germline, CDR1 is SGHRS and CDR2 YFSETQ. J lost 0 bases, V lost 7 bases, and 21 bases had no gene match. This CDR3 is built from 21 residues. The CDR3 is CASWGLAGGPANQSSYNEQFF. CDR3 coding DNA: TGCGCCAGCTGGGGATTAGCGGGAGGGCCCGCGAACCAGAGCTCCTACAATGAGCAGTTCTTC.

This clonotype was counted only a few times. The rearrangement uses TRBV11-1 and TRBJ2-3; 11 bases align to TRBD2. Germline trimming cut 1 base from V and 4 bases from J; bases unmatched to any gene: 13. This CDR3 contains 19 residues. The germline V gene encodes CDR1 SGHAT and CDR2 FQDESV (reference sequence). CDR3 in DNA: TGTGCCAGCAGCTTAGGGAGTGGGAGACTAGCGGGGAACGCAGATACGCAGTATTTT. Protein: CASSLGSGRLAGNADTQYF.

The chain has TRBV24-1 and TRBJ2-2; D is undetermined. The CDR3 totals 14 residues. Deletions cut 0 bases from V and 5 bases from J, with 6 bases between. CDR1 and CDR2 (germline): KGHDR, SFDVKD. The CDR3 DNA reads as TGTGCCACCAGTGATTTGAGGTCTACCGGGGAGCTGTTTTTT. Amino acids: CATSDLRSTGELFF.

This clonotype has a count of ten or more. V is TRBV3-1 and J is TRBJ1-2, with D possibly being TRBD1 (5 bases). V dropped 0 bases and J dropped 6 bases, with 11 bases sitting between them. The CDR3 totals 14 residues. The germline CDR1 and CDR2 sequences are LGHDT and YNNKEL (reference sequence). The CDR3 loop reads CASSQEWGSDGYTF. The CDR3 DNA reads as TGTGCCAGCAGCCAAGAGTGGGGGTCTGATGGCTACACCTTC.

This clonotype was seen only once. A much larger clone is a single base away; this may be a read error. This chain joins TRBV12-3 or TRBV12-4 and TRBJ2-7, with D possibly matching TRBD1 (6 bases). V dropped 1 base and J dropped 8 bases, with 12 bases sitting between them. The CDR3 consists of 13 residues. CDR3 sequence: CASSLGGHGKQYV. The CDR3 nucleotides read TGTGCCAGCAGTTTAGGGGGACATGGGAAGCAGTACGTC.

This clonotype was detected many times. The chain joins TRBV29-1 to TRBJ2-3; the D gene is possibly TRBD2 (5 bases). Trimming took off 4 bases at V and 3 bases at J, with 14 bases between the two ends. Germline CDR1 and CDR2: SQVTM and ANQGSEA. The CDR3 sequence is 14 residues long. The DNA of the CDR3 is TGCAGCGTTGCGGGGATAGGCCTAACAGATACGCAGTATTTT. Translating it yields CSVAGIGLTDTQYF.

The rearrangement links TRBV19 to TRBJ2-2; maybe TRBD2 (5 bases). This CDR3 comprises 14 residues. Looked up from germline, CDR1 is LNHDA and CDR2 is SQIVND (reference sequence). V was shortened by 9 bases and J by 7 bases, with 18 bases between the two germline ends. CDR3 coding DNA: TGTGCCAGCAGGCTCACGGGAATTGTCGGGGAGCTGTTTTTT. It is translated as CASRLTGIVGELFF.

This clonotype was seen repeatedly, ten times or more. The DNA of the CDR3 is TGCAGCGTTGAAGTACTTCCAGGGATTATCACTGAAGCTTTCTTT. Amino acids: CSVEVLPGIITEAFF. V is TRBV29-1 and J is TRBJ1-1, with D perhaps TRBD1 (5 bases). The CDR3 is 15 amino acids. In germline, CDR1 is SQVTM, CDR2 ANQGSEA. V was shortened by 1 base and J by 4 bases, with 16 bases between the two germline ends.

This clonotype was seen repeatedly, ten times or more. The chain couples TRBV12-3 or TRBV12-4 to TRBJ2-1; 8 nucleotides align to TRBD2. The CDR3 sequence is 14 residues long. Germline trimming cut 5 bases from V and 7 bases from J; bases unmatched to any gene: 7. The CDR3 DNA is TGTGCCAGCAGTGCAAGCGGGAGTATTAATGAGCAGTTCTTC. This encodes CASSASGSINEQFF.

This clonotype was seen repeatedly, ten times or more. The chain has TRBV7-9 and TRBJ2-7; D remains unclear. The V gene lost 5 bases and the J gene lost 0 bases, with 5 bases spanning the gap. CDR1 is SEHNR and CDR2 is FQNEAQ in the germline V gene (reference sequence). This CDR3 comprises 12 residues. The CDR3 region has the DNA TGTGCCAGCAGCACCGGCTCCTACGAGCAGTACGTC. Translated, it gives CASSTGSYEQYV.

The table lists this clonotype with many counts. V usage is TRBV6-5 and J usage is TRBJ1-2, with TRBD1 as a possible D gene (5 bases). V lost 3 bases and J 8 bases, leaving 16 bases between the germline ends. CDR1 and CDR2 from the germline V gene are MNHEY and SVGAGI. The CDR3 length is 14 residues. The CDR3 is CASSYRAGPAGYTF. DNA for the CDR3: TGTGCCAGCAGTTATCGGGCGGGGCCGGCGGGCTACACCTTC.

The V call is TRBV24-1, the J call TRBJ1-1, with D unresolved. The CDR3 runs to 13 residues. The V gene lost 3 bases and the J gene lost 5 bases, with 9 bases spanning the gap. Germline CDR1 KGHDR, CDR2 SFDVKD. The CDR3 sequence is CATSDRRGTEAFF. CDR3 nucleotides: TGTGCCACCAGTGATCGAAGAGGGACTGAAGCTTTCTTT.

This clonotype was seen many times. The rearrangement links TRBV5-1 to TRBJ2-5, with 12 bases identical to TRBD1. The J segment lost 3 bases and the V segment lost 4 bases, leaving 4 bases of the junction unmatched. In germline, CDR1 is SGHRS, CDR2 YFSETQ. The CDR3 consists of 15 residues. CDR3 DNA: TGCGCCAGCAGCGAAGGGACAGGGGGCAAAGAGACCCAGTACTTC. This translates into CASSEGTGGKETQYF.

This clonotype was counted at least ten times. The DNA of the CDR3 is TGCGCCAGCAGCTTACATGGCAGGGGGGGCTACGAGCAGTACTTC. Translated: CASSLHGRGGYEQYF. This chain connects TRBV5-1 to TRBJ2-7; D may be TRBD1 or TRBD2 (7 bases each). This CDR3 region has 15 residues. The germline CDR1 and CDR2 sequences are SGHRS and YFSETQ. Trimming took 2 bases from V and 3 from J, leaving 15 bases between them.

The chain uses TRBV12-3 or TRBV12-4 and TRBJ1-5, with D hard to call. CDR3 size: 19 residues. The V end lost 6 bases, the J end lost 0 bases, and 24 bases lay between the germline ends. CDR3: CASRRPGPGFFISNQPQHF. CDR3 DNA: TGTGCCAGCAGGAGGCCCGGGCCAGGTTTTTTTATTAGCAATCAGCCCCAGCATTTT.

This clonotype has at least ten counts. J is TRBJ1-5 and V is TRBV10-3, with D unresolved. V was shortened by 0 bases and J by 4 bases, with 7 bases between the two germline ends. In germline, CDR1 is ENHRY, CDR2 SYGVKD. The CDR3 is 14 amino acids. The CDR3 bases are TGTGCCATCAGTGAGTCCGACGGGAATCAGCCCCAGCATTTT. This translates into CAISESDGNQPQHF.

In this sample, this clonotype turned up many times. The chain is built from TRBV6-1 and TRBJ1-2, with TRBD1 matching over 8 bases. Germline CDR1 is MNHNS and CDR2 is SASEGT. This CDR3 is 14 amino acids long. Trimming took 6 bases from V and 3 from J; bases not matched to a gene: 6. This CDR3 is CASSRQGSDYGYTF. In DNA, the CDR3 is TGTGCCAGCAGCCGACAGGGGTCGGACTATGGCTACACCTTC.

This clonotype was observed a few times. The gene calls are TRBV4-1 and TRBJ2-1; 8 bases match TRBD2. The junction had 6 bases not matched to a gene; V was cut back by 8 bases and J by 3 bases. The V gene's germline CDR1 is MGHRA and CDR2 YSYEKL. This CDR3 has 14 residues. The CDR3 is CASRIAGGYNEQFF. In nucleotides, the CDR3 is TGCGCCAGCCGTATTGCGGGGGGCTACAATGAGCAGTTCTTC.

This clonotype appeared a few times. This rearrangement joins TRBV7-9 to TRBJ1-2; D is unclear. CDR1 is SEHNR, CDR2 FQNEAQ, per germline (reference sequence). V dropped 5 bases and J dropped 8 bases, with 9 bases sitting between them. The CDR3 has 11 residues. The DNA of the CDR3 is TGTGCCAGCAGCCCCTTGGGGGGCTACACCTTC. This gives the protein CASSPLGGYTF.